The rows below give T cell receptor beta chains drawn from one sample of a study of blood T cell repertoires in COVID-19. Only in-frame clones appear in the TCRdb table, and some are missing; sequencing was by immunoSEQ multiplex PCR. The sample shows some 350,000 clones, around 87% of them seen only once. Sequenced: PBMCs or T cells enriched from blood (not recorded which). Source of these receptors: a woman aged 25 to 45 who had recovered from COVID-19. Each CDR3 is given with its conserved first and last residue. Fields, in order: J gene, V gene, D gene, CDR3 length, CDR3 protein. D genes are given only for firm matches.

TRBJ1-3 TRBV2 TRBD1 17 CASSEEAGGISGNTIYF
TRBJ1-4 TRBV10-3 TRBD1 12 CAAGTGEEKLFF
TRBJ1-1 TRBV5-1 TRBD1 13 CASSLVQGTEAFF
TRBJ1-5 TRBV2 NA 14 CASSASDRNQPQHF
TRBJ1-3 TRBV6-2/TRBV6-3 NA 15 CASSRDPVSGNTIYF
TRBJ1-2 TRBV29-1 NA 12 CSGYSGLDGYTF
TRBJ2-7 TRBV27 TRBD1 15 CASRGPGTGGREQYF
TRBJ1-2 TRBV19 NA 14 CASSTADSPYGYTF
TRBJ2-1 TRBV5-1 TRBD2 16 CASSSRLAASYNEQFF
TRBJ1-2 TRBV21-1 NA 20 CASSSRGGTGRRFFYYGYTF
TRBJ1-5 TRBV7-2 NA 20 CASSLATAMAPPLSNQPQHF
TRBJ1-1 TRBV12-3/TRBV12-4 NA 13 CASSRSGRHEAFF
TRBJ2-1 TRBV4-1 TRBD1 18 CASSQDFRGQVTYNEQFF
TRBJ1-6 TRBV14 TRBD1 17 CASSQDLRGQGISPLHF
TRBJ1-2 TRBV6-5 NA 11 CASIGVYGYTF
TRBJ1-5 TRBV21-1 NA 15 CASSKGEGGSQPQHF
TRBJ1-2 TRBV7-2 TRBD1 15 CASNSNTGTGASYTF
TRBJ1-2 TRBV5-1 NA 15 CASSLAPGDLYGYTF
TRBJ1-2 TRBV5-6 NA 14 CASSFVGAGYGYTF
TRBJ2-3 TRBV10-3 TRBD1 15 CAISNTGGETDTQYF
TRBJ1-2 TRBV7-8 NA 15 CASSLEYRADYGYTF
TRBJ2-2 TRBV10-3 NA 16 CAISDRDLGGTGELFF
TRBJ1-6 TRBV5-1 NA 11 CASRGRQGLHF
TRBJ1-5 TRBV5-8 NA 16 CASSPQLSGMNQPQHF
TRBJ2-1 TRBV6-5 NA 14 CVTKGQDFYNEQFF
TRBJ1-3 TRBV11-2 NA 19 CASSGLTGLGFGSGNTIYF
TRBJ1-2 TRBV9 NA 13 CASGGMSAYGYTF
TRBJ1-5 TRBV6-5 NA 14 CASSLDNWDQPQHF
TRBJ1-5 TRBV7-6 TRBD1 15 CASSLVGGGNQPQHF
TRBJ2-7 TRBV2 TRBD1 14 CASTGTGRPYEQYF
TRBJ1-1 TRBV2 NA 12 CAEPTRDTEAFF
TRBJ2-3 TRBV4-2 TRBD2 15 CASSHSGGRTDTQYF
TRBJ2-3 TRBV28 NA 15 CASSPPTGGTDTQYF
TRBJ1-5 TRBV12-3/TRBV12-4 TRBD1 13 CASSYRGDQPQHF
TRBJ1-2 TRBV2 NA 16 CASSDSLSMTFYGYTF
TRBJ1-3 TRBV21-1 NA 14 CAGRQIRRGNTIYF
TRBJ1-4 TRBV28 NA 15 CASSPSGATNEKLFF
TRBJ1-5 TRBV28 TRBD1 19 CASSLFWTGLGGSNQPQHF
TRBJ1-2 TRBV19 NA 13 CASSISRDYGYTF
TRBJ1-1 TRBV7-6 NA 14 CASSPSGGLAEAFF
TRBJ1-2 TRBV28 NA 16 CASSFARLGPGYGYTF
TRBJ2-7 TRBV6-5 NA 15 CASSRGLSLSYEQYF
TRBJ2-7 TRBV18 TRBD2 15 CASSQPGTSVYEQYF
TRBJ2-3 TRBV14 TRBD2 18 CASSQELDSHGGADTQYF
TRBJ1-2 TRBV25-1 NA 11 CASGASYGYTF